The T cell receptor beta chain under discussion was sequenced for a study of blood T cell repertoires in COVID-19. Across the whole study: The cDNA or gDNA used as material had been derived from T cells, B-cell-depleted T cells, or PBMCs.

This CDR3 comprises 16 residues. Germline loops: CDR1 SGHVS, CDR2 FQNEAQ. V was clipped by 1 base and J by 6 bases; unmatched bases: 8. Source study methods: The assay estimated nucleated cells by amplifying reference gene primers. Clones were sequenced by immunoSEQ multiplex PCR, and TCRdb holds only the in-frame ones, with some missing. That table gives V, J and clone size, and the DNA gave D and trimming. The sample consists of about 70,000 clones, about nine tenths of them appearing once. The TCR comes from a woman aged 80 or over with active or convalescent COVID-19. The genes are TRBV7-8 and TRBJ1-5; 8 positions agree with TRBD1. The specimen sequenced was peripheral blood. Here the CDR3 reads CASSLGVQGGGQPQHF. CDR3 DNA sequence: TGTGCCAGCAGCTTAGGCGTACAGGGGGGCGGTCAGCCCCAGCATTTT.